This paragraph reports one T cell receptor (beta chain). Its antigen remains unidentified. Nothing much larger sits one base from this clone, and base qualities are not available. Via the germline V gene (reference sequence), CDR1 is SGHNT and CDR2 YYREEE. From the cysteine up to the phenylalanine, the CDR3 has a length of 14 residues. Only the CDR3 DNA is retained, 42 bases long and in frame from the first base. V gives up 0 bases and J gives up 2 bases, and the segment between their germline ends measures 8 bases. The data belong to a study of shared clonotypes between healthy human individuals (dated by TCRdb to the early 2020s). Regarding the study in general: The cohort included three men and a couple of women between 18 and 49 years of age. Per donor, three plates each were used for CD4 naive and CD4 memory, two for CD8 naive, and one for CD8 memory. To estimate repertoire size and how much clonotypes are shared between individuals, the study performed deep sequencing of blood TCR repertoires from a handful of healthy adults. Different laboratories and diverse techniques were used to prepare libraries and sequence TCR repertoires, to increase sequencing depth and limit assay-specific biases. Each donor's leukapheresis produced roughly between roughly 0.94 and 9.5 billion PBMCs.

Donors were healthy HIV-negative adults with no recently reported acute infections or vaccinations. All donors were Caucasian adults living in Nashville, Tennessee, USA. CD4+ T cells were enriched by magnetic negative selection; naive cells were then positively selected on CD45RA, and the negative fraction formed the memory subset. Blood was collected by leukapheresis, and PBMCs were isolated by Ficoll-Histopaque density gradient centrifugation and then cryopreserved in liquid nitrogen vapor phase. Analytical flow cytometry was used to check the purity and quantity of every magnetically sorted T cell population. From each sorted fraction, genomic DNA was isolated and quantified by UV absorbance on a Nanodrop 2000c. Paper-wide results and their limitations: Only blood was sampled, and tissue TCR repertoires likely differ from those in blood. Pairwise subsampling indicated that sequencing depth was expected to affect the degree of clonotype sharing among donors. When several donors were compared, the shared fraction of clonotypes was 5% to 6.5% for naive CD4, 3.5% to 4% for naive CD8, roughly 2.3% for memory CD4, and 0.4% for memory CD8. Clonotypes shared by all four sorted-subset donors showed higher generation probabilities than non-shared clonotypes. The small number of donors limited the genetic and exposure-history diversity represented. Rarefaction of sorted-subset datasets indicated incomplete sequencing despite the large sequencing depth. Naive subsets generally had larger estimated clonotype richness than memory subsets did.

Using the deep immunoSEQ assay, multiplex PCR amplified TCR CDR3 regions from genomic DNA. Genomic DNA extracted from each cell subset was distributed evenly over all wells of several immunoSEQ 96-well plates, and each plate served as one replicate. For sorted subsets, roughly 200 ng of genomic DNA, equivalent to 30,000 or so T cell genomes, went into each replicate PCR. Purified libraries were measured with a Qubit 3.0 fluorometer, size-checked on a Bioanalyzer 2100, and measured again with the KAPA Library Quantification kit. A separate single-read 150-cycle Illumina NextSeq 550 flow cell was used to sequence each immunoSEQ 96-well plate. The study's processing was this. Because only junctional sequences without quality scores were contained in the immunoSEQ output, filtering matching that applied to full-length reads could not be performed. To assign V/J genes and CDR3, sequences were annotated using PyIR, a Python wrapper for IgBLAST v1.9, with IMGT germline references. Reads were filtered out if the reads had weak V/J assignments (E-value above 1e-6), no CDR3, stop codons, out-of-frame junctions, or ambiguous translated residues. A V3J clonotype was defined by an identical inferred V gene, J gene, and CDR3 amino acid sequence. To compute the percentage overlap between repertoires, the number of shared unique clonotypes was divided by the size of the smaller repertoire. RTK rarefaction, the Chao1 estimator, and Recon v2.1 estimates of unobserved clonotypes were used to assess repertoire richness. Generation probabilities for all TCRbeta clonotypes obtained by the gDNA method from several donors were computed using OLGA. The table comes from immuneACCESS by way of TCRdb, which keeps in-frame sequences with V and J called. Part of the clones is missing from these tables; in studies checked, under half for an unresolved V gene and the rest for unknown reasons. V, J and clone size are those of that table, while D and trimming were read from the DNA. Recorded for this sample are some 2 million clones; roughly 94% of them occurred a single time. 0.1% to 0.15% of the sample is taken by the ten largest.

The TCR sequence derives from a man between 18 and 29 years old in good health. The chain is made from TRBV5-4 and TRBJ2-5, with the D gene not clear enough to name. Input material: naive CD4+ T cells sorted from blood. The cell subset or site label, as the study defines it: CD45RA+ positively selected. The CDR3 corresponds to CASSLETRQETQYF. The nucleotide sequence is given as TGTGCCAGCAGCTTGGAGACGCGACAAGAGACCCAGTACTTC.